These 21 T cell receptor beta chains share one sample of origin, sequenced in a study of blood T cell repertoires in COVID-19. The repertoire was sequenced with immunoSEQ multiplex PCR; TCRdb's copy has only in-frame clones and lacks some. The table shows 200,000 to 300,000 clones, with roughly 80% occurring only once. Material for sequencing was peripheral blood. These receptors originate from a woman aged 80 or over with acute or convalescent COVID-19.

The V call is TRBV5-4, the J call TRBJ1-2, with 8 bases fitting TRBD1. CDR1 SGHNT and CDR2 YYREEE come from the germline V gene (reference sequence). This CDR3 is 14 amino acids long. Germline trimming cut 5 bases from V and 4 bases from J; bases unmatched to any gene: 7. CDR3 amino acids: CASRSGGVGYGYTF. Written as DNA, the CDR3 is TGTGCCAGCAGATCAGGGGGCGTTGGCTATGGCTACACCTTC.

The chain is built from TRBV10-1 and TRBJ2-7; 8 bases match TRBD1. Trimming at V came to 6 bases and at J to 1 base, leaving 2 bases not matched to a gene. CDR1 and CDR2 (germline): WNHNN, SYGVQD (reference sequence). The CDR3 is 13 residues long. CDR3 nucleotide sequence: TGCGCCAGCAGCTGGGACAGGTCCTACGAGCAGTACTTC. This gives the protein CASSWDRSYEQYF.

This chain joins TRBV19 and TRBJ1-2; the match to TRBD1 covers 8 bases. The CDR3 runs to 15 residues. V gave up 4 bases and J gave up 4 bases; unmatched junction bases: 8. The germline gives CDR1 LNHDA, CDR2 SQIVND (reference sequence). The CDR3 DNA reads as TGTGCCAGTAGTAGTCAGGGGGCATCGGGCTATGGCTACACCTTC. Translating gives CASSSQGASGYGYTF.

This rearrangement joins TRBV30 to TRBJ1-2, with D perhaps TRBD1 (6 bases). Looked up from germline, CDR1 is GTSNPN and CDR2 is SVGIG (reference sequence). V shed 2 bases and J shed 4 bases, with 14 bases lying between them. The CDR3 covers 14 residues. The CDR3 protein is CAWSRRTDGYGYTF. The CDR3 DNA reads TGTGCCTGGAGTCGCCGGACAGACGGCTATGGCTACACCTTC.

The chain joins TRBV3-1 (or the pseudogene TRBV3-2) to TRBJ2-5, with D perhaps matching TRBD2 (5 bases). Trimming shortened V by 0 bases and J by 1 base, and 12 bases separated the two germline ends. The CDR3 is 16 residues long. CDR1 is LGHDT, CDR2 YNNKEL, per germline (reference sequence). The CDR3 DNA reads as TGTGCCAGCAGCCAAGATTCCGCTAGCCCCCAAGAGACCCAGTACTTC. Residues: CASSQDSASPQETQYF.

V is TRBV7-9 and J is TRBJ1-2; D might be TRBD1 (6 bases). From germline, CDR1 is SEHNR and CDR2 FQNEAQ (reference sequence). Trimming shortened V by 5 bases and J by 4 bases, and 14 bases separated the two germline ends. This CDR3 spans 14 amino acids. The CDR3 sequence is CASSIRQAFYGYTF. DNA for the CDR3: TGTGCCAGCAGCATCCGACAGGCTTTCTATGGCTACACCTTC.

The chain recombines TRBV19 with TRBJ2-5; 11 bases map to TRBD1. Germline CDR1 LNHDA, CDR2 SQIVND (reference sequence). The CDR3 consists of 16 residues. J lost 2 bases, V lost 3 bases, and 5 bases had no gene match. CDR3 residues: CASSMYRDRGQETQYF. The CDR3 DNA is TGTGCCAGTAGTATGTACCGGGACAGGGGGCAAGAGACCCAGTACTTC.

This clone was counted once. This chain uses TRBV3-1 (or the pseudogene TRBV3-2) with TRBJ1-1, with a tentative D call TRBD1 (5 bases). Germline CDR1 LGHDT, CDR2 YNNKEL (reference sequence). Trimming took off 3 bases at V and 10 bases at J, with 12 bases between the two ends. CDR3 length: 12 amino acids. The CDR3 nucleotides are TGTGCCAGCAGCCAGTACAGGTCACTAGCTTTCTTT. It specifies CASSQYRSLAFF.

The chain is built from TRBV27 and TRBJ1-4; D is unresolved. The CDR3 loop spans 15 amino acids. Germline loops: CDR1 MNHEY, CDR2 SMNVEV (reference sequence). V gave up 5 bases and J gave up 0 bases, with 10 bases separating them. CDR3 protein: CASSPYSATNEKLFF. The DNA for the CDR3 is TGTGCCAGCAGTCCCTACAGTGCAACTAATGAAAAACTGTTTTTT.

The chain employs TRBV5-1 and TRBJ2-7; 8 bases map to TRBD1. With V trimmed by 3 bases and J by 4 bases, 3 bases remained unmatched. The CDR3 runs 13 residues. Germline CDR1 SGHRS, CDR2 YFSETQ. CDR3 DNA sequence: TGCGCCAGCAGCTCTTGGACAGGGTACGAGCAGTACTTC. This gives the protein CASSSWTGYEQYF.

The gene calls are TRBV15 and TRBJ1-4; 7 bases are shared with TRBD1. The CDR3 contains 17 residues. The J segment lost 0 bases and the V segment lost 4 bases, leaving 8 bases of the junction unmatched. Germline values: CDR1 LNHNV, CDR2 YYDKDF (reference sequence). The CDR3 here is CATSNDRAASTNEKLFF. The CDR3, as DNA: TGTGCCACCAGCAACGACAGGGCCGCCTCAACTAATGAAAAACTGTTTTTT.

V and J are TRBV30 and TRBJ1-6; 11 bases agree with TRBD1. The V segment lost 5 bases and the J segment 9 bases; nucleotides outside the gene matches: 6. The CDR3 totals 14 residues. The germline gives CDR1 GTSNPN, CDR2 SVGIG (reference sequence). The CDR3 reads CAWEPGTGGSPLHF. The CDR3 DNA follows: TGTGCCTGGGAGCCCGGGACAGGGGGTTCACCCCTCCACTTT.

The CDR3 loop is CASTDREGYTF. CDR3 in DNA: TGTGCCAGCACGGACAGGGAGGGCTACACCTTC. The chain joins TRBV2 to TRBJ1-2, with 8 positions matching TRBD1. The junction had 3 bases not matched to a gene; V was cut back by 7 bases and J by 8 bases. The germline CDR1 and CDR2 sequences are SNHLY and FYNNEI. The CDR3 consists of 11 residues.

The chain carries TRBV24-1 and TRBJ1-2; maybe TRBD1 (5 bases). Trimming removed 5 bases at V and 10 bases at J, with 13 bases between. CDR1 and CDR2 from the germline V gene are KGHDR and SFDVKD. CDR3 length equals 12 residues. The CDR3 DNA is TGTGCCACCAGTGTCCAGGGAGGGGTCTACACCTTC. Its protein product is CATSVQGGVYTF.

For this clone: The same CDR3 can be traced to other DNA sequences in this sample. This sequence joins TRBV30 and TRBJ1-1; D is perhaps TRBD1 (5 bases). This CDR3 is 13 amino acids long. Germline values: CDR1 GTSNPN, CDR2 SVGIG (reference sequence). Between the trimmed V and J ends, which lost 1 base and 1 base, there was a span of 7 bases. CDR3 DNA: TGTGCCTGGAGTGAACAGGCGAACACTGAAGCTTTCTTT. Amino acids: CAWSEQANTEAFF.

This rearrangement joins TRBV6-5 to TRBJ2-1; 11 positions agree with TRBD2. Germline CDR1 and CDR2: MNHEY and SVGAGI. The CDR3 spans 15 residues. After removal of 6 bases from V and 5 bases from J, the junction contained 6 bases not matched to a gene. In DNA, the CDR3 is TGTGCCAGCAGAACTCCGGGACTAGCGGACAATGAGCAGTTCTTC. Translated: CASRTPGLADNEQFF.

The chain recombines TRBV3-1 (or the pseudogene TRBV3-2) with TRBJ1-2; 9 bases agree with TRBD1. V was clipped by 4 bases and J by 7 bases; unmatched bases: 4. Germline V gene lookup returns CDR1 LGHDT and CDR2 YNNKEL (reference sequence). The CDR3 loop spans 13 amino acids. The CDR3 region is CASSPDRGSGYTF. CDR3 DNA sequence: TGTGCCAGCAGCCCGGACAGGGGCAGTGGCTACACCTTC.

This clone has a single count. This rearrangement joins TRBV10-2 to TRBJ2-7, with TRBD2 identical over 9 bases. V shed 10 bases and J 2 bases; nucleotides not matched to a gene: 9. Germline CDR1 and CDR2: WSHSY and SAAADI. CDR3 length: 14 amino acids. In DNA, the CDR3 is TGCGCCACCAAGGCGGGGGGGGACCCCTACGAGCAGTACTTC. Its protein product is CATKAGGDPYEQYF.

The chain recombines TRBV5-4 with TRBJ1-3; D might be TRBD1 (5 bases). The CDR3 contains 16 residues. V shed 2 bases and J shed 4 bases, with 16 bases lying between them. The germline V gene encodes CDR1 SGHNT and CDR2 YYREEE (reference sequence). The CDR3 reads CASSFGGGGSGNTIYF. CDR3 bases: TGTGCCAGCAGCTTCGGGGGGGGAGGGTCAGGAAACACCATATATTTT.

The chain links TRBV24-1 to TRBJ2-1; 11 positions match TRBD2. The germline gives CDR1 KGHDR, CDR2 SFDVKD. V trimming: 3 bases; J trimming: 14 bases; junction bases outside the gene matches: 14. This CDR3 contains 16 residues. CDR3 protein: CATSDAGPSGRTEKFF. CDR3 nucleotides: TGTGCCACCAGTGATGCTGGGCCTAGCGGGAGGACAGAGAAGTTCTTC.

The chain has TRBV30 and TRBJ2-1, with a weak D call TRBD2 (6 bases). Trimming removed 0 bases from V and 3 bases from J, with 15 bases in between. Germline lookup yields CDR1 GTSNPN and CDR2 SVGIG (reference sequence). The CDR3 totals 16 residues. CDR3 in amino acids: CAWSVPPSGSYNEQFF. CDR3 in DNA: TGTGCCTGGAGTGTTCCCCCGTCCGGGAGCTACAATGAGCAGTTCTTC.